Each of the 22 T cell receptor beta chains below was sequenced from the same sample in a study of cytomegalovirus exposure and HLA in healthy donors. 13 Jbeta primers and 60 Vbeta primers were used for the PCR. Generated by immunoSEQ multiplex PCR, the TCRdb table keeps only in-frame clones and is missing some. Here the sample spans around 150,000 clones, about 82% being singletons. Sample: PBMCs. Receptors originate from a female donor in good health and CMV-seropositive.

J is TRBJ2-7 and V is TRBV19, with 10 nucleotides matching TRBD2. With 3 bases clipped from V and 9 bases from J, the junction kept 8 bases outside the gene matches. There are 14 residues in the CDR3. The germline V gene encodes CDR1 LNHDA and CDR2 SQIVND (reference sequence). CDR3 residues: CASSISASGSRQYF. In nucleotides, the CDR3 is TGTGCCAGTAGTATCTCGGCTAGCGGGAGTAGGCAGTACTTC.

V gene TRBV19 combines with J gene TRBJ2-5, with 7 positions matching TRBD2. Trimming removed 7 bases from V and 5 bases from J; junction bases left unmatched: 10. The CDR3 totals 14 residues. Looked up from germline, CDR1 is LNHDA and CDR2 is SQIVND (reference sequence). The CDR3 bases are TGTGCCAGTAACGGCGGGGGATCTTGGGAGACCCAGTACTTC. It encodes CASNGGGSWETQYF.

This sequence joins TRBV28 and TRBJ2-1; 9 bases line up with TRBD1. Germline CDR1 MDHEN, CDR2 SYDVKM. The trim removed 5 bases at V and 1 base at J, leaving 3 bases unmatched. The CDR3 loop spans 15 amino acids. DNA of the CDR3: TGTGCCAGCAGTGAGACAGGGGGGTCCTACAATGAGCAGTTCTTC. Protein sequence: CASSETGGSYNEQFF. Full variable domain (remainder filled in from reference TRBV28 and TRBJ2-1): DVKVTQSSRYLVKRTGEKVFLECVQDMDHENMFWYRQDPGLGLRLIYFSYDVKMKEKGDIPEGYSVSREKKERFSLILESASTNQTSMYLCASSETGGSYNEQFFGPGTRLTVL.

This chain connects TRBV7-9 to TRBJ2-7; 8 bases fit TRBD2. Germline V gene sequence: CDR1 SEHNR, CDR2 FQNEAQ (reference sequence). CDR3 size: 15 residues. Trimming at V came to 2 bases and at J to 1 base, leaving 4 bases not matched to a gene. The CDR3 region has the DNA TGTGCCAGCAGCTTACATACTAGCGGATCCTACGAGCAGTACTTC. It codes for CASSLHTSGSYEQYF. The entire variable domain, with the rest obtained from reference TRBV7-9 and TRBJ2-7, is as follows: DTGVSQNPRHKITKRGQNVTFRCDPISEHNRLYWYRQTLGQGPEFLTYFQNEAQLEKSRLLSDRFSAERPKGSFSTLEIQRTEQGDSAMYLCASSLHTSGSYEQYFGPGTRLTVT.

In DNA, the CDR3 is TGTGCCAGCATCCGAGGGGGCGAAGGCTATGGCTACACCTTC. Protein: CASIRGGEGYGYTF. V is TRBV6-1 and J is TRBJ1-2; 7 nucleotides match TRBD1. The junction had 9 bases not matched to a gene; V was cut back by 7 bases and J by 4 bases. The germline V gene has CDR1 MNHNS and CDR2 SASEGT. The length of the CDR3 is 14 residues.

CDR3 sequence (DNA): TGTGCCATCAGTGGGGGACTAGCTTCTTCCAATGAGCAGTTCTTC. It codes for CAISGGLASSNEQFF. The chain joins TRBV10-3 to TRBJ2-1; 9 positions agree with TRBD2. The V segment lost 4 bases and the J segment 6 bases; nucleotides outside the gene matches: 7. CDR1 and CDR2 (germline): ENHRY, SYGVKD. This CDR3 contains 15 residues.

The V gene is TRBV18, the J gene TRBJ1-1; 10 bases are shared with TRBD1. Germline trimming cut 5 bases from V and 4 bases from J; bases unmatched to any gene: 10. CDR1 KGHSH and CDR2 LQKENI come from the germline V gene. The CDR3 is 16 amino acids. The DNA of the CDR3 is TGTGCCAGCTCAAACCGGGACAGGGGACGGGGCACTGAAGCTTTCTTT. It specifies CASSNRDRGRGTEAFF.

This clone showed up just once. The V call is TRBV6-5, the J call TRBJ1-3; 9 bases align to TRBD1. V lost 8 bases, J lost 4 bases, and 6 bases stayed unmatched. Germline CDR1 and CDR2: MNHEY and SVGAGI. The CDR3 sequence is 14 residues long. CDR3 protein: CASARGTGGNTIYF. In DNA, the CDR3 is TGTGCCAGCGCGAGGGGGACAGGGGGAAACACCATATATTTT.

The chain employs TRBV30 and TRBJ1-5; maybe TRBD1 (6 bases). V was shortened by 4 bases and J by 0 bases, with 13 bases between the two germline ends. Germline CDR1 GTSNPN, CDR2 SVGIG (reference sequence). CDR3 length: 15 amino acids. The CDR3 loop is CAWTETGISNQPQHF. The CDR3 bases are TGTGCCTGGACCGAAACAGGGATTAGCAATCAGCCCCAGCATTTT.

The chain combines TRBV29-1 with TRBJ2-5, with TRBD2 as a possible D gene (6 bases). This CDR3 contains 13 residues. Germline loops: CDR1 SQVTM, CDR2 ANQGSEA. Trimming took 3 bases from V and 7 from J, leaving 15 bases between them. CDR3 loop: CSVDSGLGATQYF. The CDR3 bases are TGCAGCGTTGACAGCGGGCTAGGGGCGACCCAGTACTTC.

The chain couples TRBV9 to TRBJ2-2, with 16 bases fitting TRBD2. CDR3 length equals 17 residues. CDR1 SGDLS and CDR2 YYNGEE come from the germline V gene. V was clipped by 3 bases and J by 5 bases; unmatched bases: 4. The CDR3 sequence: CASSGGLAGGLTGELFF. DNA of the CDR3: TGTGCCAGCAGCGGGGGACTAGCGGGGGGGCTTACCGGGGAGCTGTTTTTT.

This clone has a handful of counts. The rearrangement links TRBV2 to TRBJ1-2; no reliable D call. This CDR3 contains 13 residues. CDR1 is SNHLY, CDR2 FYNNEI, per germline. The ends were cut back, 11 bases at V and 7 bases at J, with 20 bases in the middle. The CDR3 region is CARRRGESSGYTF. DNA of the CDR3: TGTGCCCGCCGTCGAGGAGAATCAAGTGGCTACACCTTC.

The chain links TRBV9 to TRBJ1-1; D is uncertain. The V gene lost 2 bases and the J gene lost 4 bases, with 12 bases spanning the gap. CDR1 SGDLS and CDR2 YYNGEE come from the germline V gene. The CDR3 spans 14 residues. CDR3 amino acids: CASSVSELSTEAFF. The CDR3 DNA sequence: TGTGCCAGCAGCGTTTCCGAATTGAGCACTGAAGCTTTCTTT.

This clone occurred once. The chain combines TRBV29-1 with TRBJ2-7; 8 positions agree with TRBD1. This CDR3 region has 14 residues. CDR1 and CDR2 (germline): SQVTM, ANQGSEA. V shed 0 bases and J 7 bases; nucleotides not matched to a gene: 8. The CDR3 reads CSVEDGSGGGEQYF. The DNA of the CDR3 is TGCAGCGTTGAAGATGGGTCAGGGGGCGGGGAGCAGTACTTC.

V gene TRBV30 combines with J gene TRBJ2-3; 9 bases align to TRBD2. CDR1 is GTSNPN, CDR2 SVGIG, per germline (reference sequence). CDR3 length: 15 residues. Trimming cost V 0 bases and J 4 bases; bases outside gene matches: 5. The CDR3 DNA follows: TGTGCCTGGAGTGTACGGCGGGGGGGCCCAGATACGCAGTATTTT. As protein: CAWSVRRGGPDTQYF.

The rearrangement joins TRBV15 to TRBJ1-5; a weak D match, TRBD1 (5 bases). The CDR3 is 16 residues long. V was pared by 3 bases and J by 4 bases, with 16 bases between. Germline CDR1 reads LNHNV; CDR2 reads YYDKDF (reference sequence). CDR3 DNA sequence: TGTGCCACCAGCAGGCGGGACGCGCCGGTGAATCAGCCCCAGCATTTT. Protein product: CATSRRDAPVNQPQHF.

This chain uses TRBV6-5 with TRBJ2-7; 10 bases match TRBD1. Germline V CDR1 and CDR2: MNHEY, SVGAGI. This CDR3 has 15 amino acids. V lost 6 bases to trimming and J lost 4 bases; unmatched junction nucleotides: 9. Here the CDR3 reads CASSRGQGFRYEQYF. The CDR3 DNA is TGTGCCAGCAGCCGGGGACAGGGGTTTAGATACGAGCAGTACTTC.

The chain combines TRBV6-5 with TRBJ1-1, with D unclear. V was shortened by 4 bases and J by 1 base, with 7 bases between the two germline ends. The CDR3 is made up of 13 amino acids. Germline lookup yields CDR1 MNHEY and CDR2 SVGAGI. In DNA form, the CDR3 reads TGTGCCAGCAGTTTTCCAGGGAACACTGAAGCTTTCTTT. Protein: CASSFPGNTEAFF.

The chain has TRBV25-1 and TRBJ2-1; D perhaps matches TRBD2 (6 bases). V gave up 6 bases and J gave up 4 bases, with 13 bases separating them. Per the germline V gene, CDR1 is MGHDK and CDR2 is SYGVNS. The CDR3 runs to 14 residues. In DNA, the CDR3 is TGTGCCAGCAGGGGACTCAGCCCATACAATGAGCAGTTCTTC. Translated: CASRGLSPYNEQFF.

The rearrangement uses TRBV30 and TRBJ2-6; D may be TRBD1 (6 bases). CDR3 length: 18 residues. Germline V lookup: CDR1 GTSNPN, CDR2 SVGIG (reference sequence). V lost 4 bases and J 0 bases, leaving 19 bases between the germline ends. CDR3 sequence (DNA): TGTGCCTGGATGAGGGGGACCTTTCTTAGCTCTGGGGCCAACGTCCTGACTTTC. Its translation: CAWMRGTFLSSGANVLTF.

This rearrangement joins TRBV19 to TRBJ2-5; tentatively, D is TRBD1 (6 bases). The J call may not be correct, given that the DNA end is closer to TRBJ2-7. Germline assignment: CDR1 LNHDA and CDR2 SQIVND (reference sequence). There are 15 residues in the CDR3. The CDR3 sequence: CASSIKGQGSYEQYF. The CDR3 DNA follows: TGTGCCAGTAGTATTAAGGGTCAGGGGTCCTACGAGCAGTACTTC.

V gene TRBV30 combines with J gene TRBJ1-1; D may be TRBD1 (6 bases). Germline V gene sequence: CDR1 GTSNPN, CDR2 SVGIG (reference sequence). This CDR3 is 16 amino acids long. Trimming took 1 base from V and 3 from J, leaving 18 bases between them. The CDR3, as DNA: TGTGCCTGGAGTGAAACGAGGGGGGGGCTGGACACTGAAGCTTTCTTT. This encodes CAWSETRGGLDTEAFF.